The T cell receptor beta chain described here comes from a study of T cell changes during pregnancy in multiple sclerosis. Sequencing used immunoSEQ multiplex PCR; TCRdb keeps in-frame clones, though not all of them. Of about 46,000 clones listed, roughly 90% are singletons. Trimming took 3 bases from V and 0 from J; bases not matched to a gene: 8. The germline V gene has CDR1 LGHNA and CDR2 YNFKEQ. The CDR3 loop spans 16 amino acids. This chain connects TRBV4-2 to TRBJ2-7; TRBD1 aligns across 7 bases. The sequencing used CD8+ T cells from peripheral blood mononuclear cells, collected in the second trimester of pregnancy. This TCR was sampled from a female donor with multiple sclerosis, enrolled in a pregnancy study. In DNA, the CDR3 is TGTGCCAGCAGCCAGGGCCCGGACAGGACCTCCTACGAGCAGTACTTC. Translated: CASSQGPDRTSYEQYF.